These T cell receptor beta chains were read from a single sample in a study of blood T cell repertoires in COVID-19. Sequencing was performed with immunoSEQ multiplex PCR; in TCRdb, only in-frame clones are kept and a portion is missing. Of 90,000 to 120,000 clones listed, around 92% are singletons. The material sequenced was peripheral blood. These receptors were taken from a man aged 40-55 years with active or convalescent COVID-19. CDR3s include the opening cysteine and the closing phenylalanine or tryptophan. Each record gives: J gene, V gene, D gene, clone size, CDR3 protein, CDR3 DNA. D genes are given only for firm matches. A row's size may be missing; if present it is once, few, many or a size class.

TRBJ1-1 TRBV29-1 - - CSVGAGKTEAFF TGCAGCGTTGGGGCAGGGAAAACTGAAGCTTTCTTT
TRBJ1-6 TRBV30 - - CAWSLTRGPNNSPLHF TGTGCCTGGAGTCTAACCAGGGGTCCTAATAATTCACCCCTCCACTTT
TRBJ2-1 TRBV10-2 TRBD2 - CATKGAGGGNEQFF TGCGCCACCAAGGGGGCGGGAGGGGGCAATGAGCAGTTCTTC
TRBJ1-5 TRBV14 - - CASSQEAGSNQPQHF TGTGCCAGCAGCCAAGAGGCAGGGAGCAATCAGCCCCAGCATTTT
TRBJ2-2 TRBV28 - - CASSSGGSNTGELFF TGTGCCAGCAGTTCAGGGGGGTCGAACACCGGGGAGCTGTTTTTT
TRBJ2-3 TRBV14 TRBD2 - CASSQGLARRTDTQYF TGTGCCAGCAGCCAAGGACTAGCTCGTCGCACAGATACGCAGTATTTT
TRBJ1-6 TRBV7-8 - - CASSLADGTTLPPGALHF TGTGCCAGCAGCTTAGCGGATGGGACCACTCTCCCCCCGGGGGCCCTCCACTTT
TRBJ1-3 TRBV6-5 - - CASEAGHTSGNTIYF TGTGCCAGCGAGGCAGGGCATACCTCTGGAAACACCATATATTTT
TRBJ1-5 TRBV4-1 - - CASSPWTRGNQPQHF TGCGCCAGCAGTCCTTGGACGAGGGGGAATCAGCCCCAGCATTTT
TRBJ1-4 TRBV30 - - CAWSVGVPNEKLFF TGTGCCTGGAGTGTAGGGGTACCTAATGAAAAACTGTTTTTT
TRBJ2-3 TRBV7-2 TRBD2 once CASRQAGMGTDTQYF TGTGCCAGCAGGCAAGCGGGAATGGGCACAGATACGCAGTATTTT
TRBJ2-3 TRBV5-1 - - CASSDEGQRTDTQYF TGCGCCAGCAGCGACGAAGGACAACGCACAGATACGCAGTATTTT
TRBJ2-1 TRBV5-4 - - CASSPSSGLLYNEQFF TGTGCCAGCAGTCCTTCGAGCGGATTACTTTACAATGAGCAGTTCTTC
TRBJ1-4 TRBV18 - once CASSPGTDYNLEF TGTGCCAGCTCACCAGGGACGGACTATAATTTGGAGTTT
TRBJ2-7 TRBV28 TRBD1 once CASSLTGSYEQYF TGTGCCAGCAGTTTGACAGGGTCCTACGAGCAGTACTTC
TRBJ2-1 TRBV12-5 - - CASGLGQFSYNEQFF TGTGCTAGTGGTTTAGGACAGTTCTCCTACAATGAGCAGTTCTTC
TRBJ2-2 TRBV27 - - CASSFYTGELFF TGTGCCAGCAGTTTCTACACCGGGGAGCTGTTTTTT
TRBJ1-2 TRBV28 - - CASSSSYIGQNYGYTF TGTGCCAGCAGTTCGTCATATATCGGACAGAACTATGGCTACACCTTC
TRBJ1-1 TRBV18 - once CASSPLEMNTEAFF TGTGCCAGCTCACCACTAGAAATGAACACTGAAGCTTTCTTT
TRBJ2-1 TRBV5-4 - - CASSQALQYNEQFF TGTGCCAGCAGCCAAGCCCTCCAATACAATGAGCAGTTCTTC
TRBJ2-3 TRBV27 TRBD2 - CASSLSLLAASTDTQYF TGTGCCAGCAGTCTAAGCCTACTAGCGGCTAGCACAGATACGCAGTATTTT
TRBJ1-1 TRBV25-1 - - CASSDVLGGTEAFF TGTGCCAGCAGTGACGTCTTGGGGGGAACTGAAGCTTTCTTT
TRBJ1-6 TRBV7-3 TRBD1 - CASSRDRAGRLHF TGTGCCAGCAGCCGGGACAGGGCGGGTAGGCTCCACTTT
TRBJ2-1 TRBV7-3 - - CASSLSGSSYNEQFF TGTGCCAGCAGCTTAAGCGGAAGCTCCTACAATGAGCAGTTCTTC
TRBJ1-1 TRBV2 - - CASSTGGGFTEAFF TGTGCCAGCAGCACGGGCGGAGGGTTCACTGAAGCTTTCTTT
TRBJ1-1 TRBV27 TRBD1 - CASSSNRGRAFF TGTGCCAGCAGTTCCAACAGGGGGCGAGCTTTCTTT
TRBJ1-6 TRBV7-9 TRBD1 - CASSLWDREDSPLHF TGTGCCAGCAGCTTATGGGACAGGGAAGATTCACCCCTCCACTTT
TRBJ1-6 TRBV9 - - CASSVTQGNNSPLHF TGTGCCAGCAGCGTTACACAGGGTAATAATTCACCCCTCCACTTT
TRBJ1-2 TRBV30 - - CAWTLLGSYGYTF TGTGCCTGGACTCTCTTGGGGAGCTATGGCTACACCTTC